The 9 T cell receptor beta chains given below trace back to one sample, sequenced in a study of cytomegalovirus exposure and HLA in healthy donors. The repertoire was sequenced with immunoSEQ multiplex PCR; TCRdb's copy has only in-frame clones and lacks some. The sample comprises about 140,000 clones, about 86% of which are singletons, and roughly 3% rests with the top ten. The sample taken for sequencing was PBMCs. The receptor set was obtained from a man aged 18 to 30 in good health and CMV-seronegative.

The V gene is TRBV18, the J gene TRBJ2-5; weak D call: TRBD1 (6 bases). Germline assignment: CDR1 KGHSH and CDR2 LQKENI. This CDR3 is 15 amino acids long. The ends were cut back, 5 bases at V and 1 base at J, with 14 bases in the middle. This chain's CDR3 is CASSSAQGFQETQYF. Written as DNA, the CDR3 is TGTGCCAGCTCATCCGCCCAGGGGTTCCAAGAGACCCAGTACTTC.

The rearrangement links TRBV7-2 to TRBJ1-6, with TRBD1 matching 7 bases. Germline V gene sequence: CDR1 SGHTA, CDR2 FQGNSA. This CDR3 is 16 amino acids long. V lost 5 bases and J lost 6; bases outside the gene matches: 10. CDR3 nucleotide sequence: TGTGCCAGCAGCCATGCTCCAGGGGGTCCTAATTCACCCCTCCACTTT. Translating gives CASSHAPGGPNSPLHF.

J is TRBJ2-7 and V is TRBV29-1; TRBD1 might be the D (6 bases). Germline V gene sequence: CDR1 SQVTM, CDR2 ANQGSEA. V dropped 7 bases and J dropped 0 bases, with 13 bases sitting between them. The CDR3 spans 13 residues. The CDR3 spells CSARQAASYEQYF. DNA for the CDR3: TGCAGCGCCAGACAGGCAGCCTCCTACGAGCAGTACTTC.

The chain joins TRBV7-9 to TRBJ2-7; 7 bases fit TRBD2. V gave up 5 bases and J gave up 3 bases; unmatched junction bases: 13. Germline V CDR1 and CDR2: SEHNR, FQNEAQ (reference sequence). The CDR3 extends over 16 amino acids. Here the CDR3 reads CASSTPLAGDRYEQYF. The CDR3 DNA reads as TGTGCCAGCAGCACCCCTTTGGCGGGAGATCGCTACGAGCAGTACTTC.

The CDR3 DNA reads TGCAGCGCCGGGACAGGGTCAGATACGCAGTATTTT. Its protein product is CSAGTGSDTQYF. This chain connects TRBV29-1 to TRBJ2-3; 9 bases match TRBD1. With V trimmed by 7 bases and J by 4 bases, 3 bases remained unmatched. This CDR3 has 12 amino acids. Germline V CDR1 and CDR2: SQVTM, ANQGSEA.

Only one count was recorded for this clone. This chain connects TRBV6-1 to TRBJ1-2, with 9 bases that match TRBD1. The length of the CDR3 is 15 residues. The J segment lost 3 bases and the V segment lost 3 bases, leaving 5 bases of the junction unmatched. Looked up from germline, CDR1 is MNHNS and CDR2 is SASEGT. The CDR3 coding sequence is TGTGCCAGCAGTGAGGTACAGGGGGCTTACTATGGCTACACCTTC. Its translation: CASSEVQGAYYGYTF.

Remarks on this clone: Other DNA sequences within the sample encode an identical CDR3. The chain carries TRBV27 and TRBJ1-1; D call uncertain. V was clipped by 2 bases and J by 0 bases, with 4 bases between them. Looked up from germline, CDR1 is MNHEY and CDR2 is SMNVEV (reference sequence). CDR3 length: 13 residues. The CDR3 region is CASSLVMNTEAFF. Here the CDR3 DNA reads TGTGCCAGCAGTTTAGTAATGAACACTGAAGCTTTCTTT.

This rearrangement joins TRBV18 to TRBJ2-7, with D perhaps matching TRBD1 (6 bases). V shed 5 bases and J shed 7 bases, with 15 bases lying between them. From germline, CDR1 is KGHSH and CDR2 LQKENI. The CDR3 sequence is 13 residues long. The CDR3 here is CASSGGSHTEQYF. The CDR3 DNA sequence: TGTGCCAGCTCAGGGGGCTCCCACACGGAGCAGTACTTC.

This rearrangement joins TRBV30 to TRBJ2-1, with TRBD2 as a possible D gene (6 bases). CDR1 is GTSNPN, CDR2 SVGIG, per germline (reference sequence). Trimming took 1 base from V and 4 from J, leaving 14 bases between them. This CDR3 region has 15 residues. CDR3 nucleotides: TGTGCCTGGAGTGCGGGGACGCGGGGTTACAATGAGCAGTTCTTC. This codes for CAWSAGTRGYNEQFF.